Below are 14 T cell receptor beta chains sequenced from a single sample in a study of blood T cell repertoires in COVID-19. The table came from immunoSEQ multiplex PCR; TCRdb's copy has only in-frame clones and leaves some out. Of more than 300,000 clones in the sample, approximately 91% were seen once. The source material was PBMCs or T cells enriched from blood (not recorded which). Every receptor here comes from a woman aged 40 to 55 who had been exposed to COVID-19.

The rearrangement uses TRBV27 and TRBJ1-1; possibly TRBD1 for D (5 bases). Trimming removed 2 bases from V and 3 bases from J, with 7 bases in between. The CDR3 spans 13 residues. From germline, CDR1 is MNHEY and CDR2 SMNVEV (reference sequence). In nucleotides, the CDR3 is TGTGCCAGCAGTTTAGGGGCACACACTGAAGCTTTCTTT. It translates to CASSLGAHTEAFF.

The chain has TRBV18 and TRBJ1-6, with 7 bases aligning to TRBD1. The junction had 12 bases not matched to a gene; V was cut back by 4 bases and J by 6 bases. CDR1 and CDR2 from the germline V gene are KGHSH and LQKENI. CDR3 length: 17 amino acids. The CDR3: CASSLGLWGTANSPLHF. The CDR3 nucleotides are TGTGCCAGCTCACTGGGTCTTTGGGGGACAGCTAATTCACCCCTCCACTTT. The complete variable domain, with remaining parts taken from reference TRBV18 and TRBJ1-6, reads NAGVMQNPRHLVRRRGQEARLRCSPMKGHSHVYWYRQLPEEGLKFMVYLQKENIIDESGMPKERFSAEFPKEGPSILRIQQVVRGDSAAYFCASSLGLWGTANSPLHFGNGTRLTVT.

The CDR3 reads CASSLVLAGLANTGELFF. CDR3 sequence (DNA): TGTGCCAGCAGCTTAGTGCTAGCGGGATTAGCGAACACCGGGGAGCTGTTTTTT. The chain links TRBV7-6 to TRBJ2-2; 9 bases match TRBD2. CDR3 length: 18 residues. V shed 1 base and J 0 bases; nucleotides not matched to a gene: 6. Per germline, CDR1 SGHVS and CDR2 FNYEAQ.

The gene calls are TRBV19 and TRBJ2-2; TRBD2 might be the D (5 bases). The CDR3 extends over 12 amino acids. Trimming took 10 bases from V and 6 from J, leaving 12 bases between them. Germline V gene lookup returns CDR1 LNHDA and CDR2 SQIVND (reference sequence). The CDR3 coding sequence is TGTGCCACTCGTCGGGGTCCCGGGGAGCTGTTTTTT. Its translation: CATRRGPGELFF.

The chain combines TRBV27 with TRBJ1-2; tentative D call: TRBD1 (6 bases). The V gene's germline CDR1 is MNHEY and CDR2 SMNVEV (reference sequence). CDR3 length: 13 residues. Trimming stripped 7 bases from V and 9 bases from J, with 18 bases between. The CDR3 spells CASTQRGRDSYTF. The DNA for the CDR3 is TGTGCCAGCACCCAACGGGGCAGGGACAGCTACACCTTC.

The chain couples TRBV5-1 to TRBJ1-3, with D maybe TRBD1 (6 bases). CDR3 size: 15 residues. Looked up from germline, CDR1 is SGHRS and CDR2 is YFSETQ. Trimming removed 4 bases from V and 1 base from J, with 12 bases in between. In nucleotides, the CDR3 is TGCGCCAGCAGCCCGCTGCAGGGGTCTGGAAACACCATATATTTT. Protein sequence: CASSPLQGSGNTIYF. Supplemented by reference TRBV5-1 and TRBJ1-3, the full variable domain reads KAGVTQTPRYLIKTRGQQVTLSCSPISGHRSVSWYQQTPGQGLQFLFEYFSETQRNKGNFPGRFSGRQFSNSRSEMNVSTLELGDSALYLCASSPLQGSGNTIYFGEGSWLTVV.

The rearrangement links TRBV5-5 to TRBJ2-7; 9 nucleotides match TRBD2. The CDR3 covers 14 residues. V shed 3 bases and J 5 bases; nucleotides not matched to a gene: 6. The germline V gene has CDR1 SGHKS and CDR2 YYEKEE (reference sequence). The CDR3 DNA sequence: TGTGCCAGCAGCTGGCCTAGCGGGATTGACGAGCAGTACTTC. It yields the protein CASSWPSGIDEQYF.

The rearrangement uses TRBV18 and TRBJ2-3; D remains ambiguous. The V end lost 6 bases, the J end lost 4 bases, and 11 bases lay between the germline ends. Germline V gene sequence: CDR1 KGHSH, CDR2 LQKENI. CDR3 size: 13 residues. The DNA for the CDR3 is TGTGCCAGCTCCCTAGTCAGAGCAGATACGCAGTATTTT. Amino acids: CASSLVRADTQYF.

This chain links TRBV2 with TRBJ1-4; possible D gene TRBD1, 5 bases. This CDR3 is built from 14 residues. Germline V gene lookup returns CDR1 SNHLY and CDR2 FYNNEI. Trimming removed 6 bases at V and 4 bases at J, with 12 bases between. The CDR3, as DNA: TGTGCCAGCAGGCCCGACAGAAGTAATGAAAAACTGTTTTTT. Encoded protein: CASRPDRSNEKLFF. The full variable domain, rest sourced from reference TRBV2 and TRBJ1-4, is EPEVTQTPSHQVTQMGQEVILRCVPISNHLYFYWYRQILGQKVEFLVSFYNNEISEKSEIFDDQFSVERPDGSNFTLKIRSTKLEDSAMYFCASRPDRSNEKLFFGSGTQLSVL.

V is TRBV24-1 and J is TRBJ2-1; TRBD1 aligns across 8 bases. The ends lost 4 bases at V and 7 bases at J; junction bases unmatched: 11. The CDR3 totals 16 residues. CDR1 and CDR2 (germline): KGHDR, SFDVKD. The CDR3 coding sequence is TGTGCCACCAGTGACGCTTCCGGGACAGGTAATAATGAGCAGTTCTTC. Translating it yields CATSDASGTGNNEQFF.

The chain joins TRBV24-1 to TRBJ2-3; a weak D match, TRBD2 (5 bases). Germline V CDR1 and CDR2: KGHDR, SFDVKD. V was cut by 7 bases and J by 2 bases, with 12 bases left in between. This CDR3 spans 14 amino acids. The CDR3 reads CATREAGPTDTQYF. The CDR3 coding sequence is TGTGCCACCAGGGAGGCAGGTCCCACAGATACGCAGTATTTT.

The V gene is TRBV24-1, the J gene TRBJ1-4; unclear D gene. The CDR3 runs 13 residues. The germline gives CDR1 KGHDR, CDR2 SFDVKD. Trimming pared 3 bases from V and 8 bases from J, leaving 9 bases between. Here the CDR3 reads CATSDGGSEKLFF. The CDR3 DNA sequence: TGTGCCACCAGTGATGGCGGGAGCGAAAAACTGTTTTTT.

The chain carries TRBV7-2 and TRBJ2-1, with TRBD2 matching over 10 bases. After removal of 4 bases from V and 7 bases from J, the junction contained 13 bases not matched to a gene. CDR3 length equals 17 residues. From germline, CDR1 is SGHTA and CDR2 FQGNSA. CDR3 loop: CASSSRHKREGGNEQFF. For the CDR3, the DNA is TGTGCCAGCAGCTCTAGACACAAGCGGGAGGGAGGGAATGAGCAGTTCTTC.

This clone has only one observation. The rearrangement uses TRBV29-1 and TRBJ1-2, with 7 bases matching TRBD1. Trimming removed 5 bases from V and 7 bases from J; junction bases left unmatched: 7. The germline CDR1 and CDR2 sequences are SQVTM and ANQGSEA. The CDR3 totals 12 residues. CDR3: CSVLEGGGGYTF. In DNA form, the CDR3 reads TGCAGCGTTTTGGAAGGGGGCGGTGGCTACACCTTC. The whole variable domain, remainder taken from reference TRBV29-1 and TRBJ1-2, is SAVISQKPSRDICQRGTSLTIQCQVDSQVTMMFWYRQQPGQSLTLIATANQGSEATYESGFVIDKFPISRPNLTFSTLTVSNMSPEDSSIYLCSVLEGGGGYTFGSGTRLTVV.